Sequencing of this T cell receptor beta chain was carried out in a study of cytomegalovirus exposure and HLA in healthy donors. A word on this clone: The antigen remains undetermined.

In germline, CDR1 is SEHNR, CDR2 FQNEAQ (reference sequence). This CDR3 contains 16 residues. V trimming: 4 bases; J trimming: 7 bases; junction bases outside the gene matches: 8. Whole-study findings and limits: Later on, analysis showed that most CMV-associated TCR beta chains appeared to be HLA-restricted. V- and J-gene trimming of TCR beta was linked (in a later analysis) to a missense DCLRE1C variant.

In the PCR, 60 Vbeta and 13 Jbeta primers were used. Authors' data handling: In a later analysis, tens of millions of unique TCR beta chains included roughly 11 million shared by two or more donors. Generated by immunoSEQ multiplex PCR, the TCRdb table keeps only in-frame clones and is missing some. The V and J calls and clone size are taken from that table; D and trimming were inferred from the DNA. Of under 150,000 clones detected, around 85% appear once; the ten largest clones hold roughly 4.5%. Specimen: PBMCs. This TCR was recovered from a man aged 35 to 55 in good health and CMV-seropositive. The chain carries TRBV7-9 and TRBJ2-1, with 12 bases fitting TRBD2. CDR3 protein: CASSSWTSGEGNEQFF. The CDR3 DNA reads as TGTGCCAGCAGCTCCTGGACTAGCGGGGAAGGAAATGAGCAGTTCTTC.